This T cell receptor (beta chain) emerged from a study of shared clonotypes between healthy human individuals. Study findings and constraints: What naive subsets generally showed was a larger estimated richness than memory subsets showed.

The CDR3 contains 12 residues. The V end lost 3 bases, the J end lost 3 bases, and 9 bases lay between the germline ends. The germline V gene encodes CDR1 GTSNPN and CDR2 SVGIG (reference sequence). Libraries were prepared by immunoSEQ multiplex PCR; TCRdb keeps only in-frame clonotypes and omits some of them. The sample carries millions of clones, 85% to 95% recorded once. On this clone itself: Its antigen is undetermined. Different DNA sequences within this sample yield the same CDR3.

Donors had no recently reported acute infections or vaccinations and were HIV-negative. This chain uses TRBV30 with TRBJ2-7; the D is unclear. The sequence was collected from a man between 18 and 35 years old in good health. Sequencing input: naive CD4+ T cells sorted from blood. Subset defined: CD45RA+ positively selected. Here the CDR3 reads CAWSASGYEQYF. DNA of the CDR3: TGTGCCTGGAGCGCCTCGGGCTACGAGCAGTACTTC. Supplemented by reference TRBV30 and TRBJ2-7, the full variable domain reads SQTIHQWPATLVQPVGSPLSLECTVEGTSNPNLYWYRQAAGRGLQLLFYSVGIGQISSEVPQNLSASRPQDRQFILSSKKLLLSDSGFYLCAWSASGYEQYFGPGTRLTVT.